The rows below give T cell receptor beta chains drawn from one sample of a study of spatial heterogeneity in lung cancer. TCRdb fed the 5' RACE reads into MiXCR, producing one record per CDR3 protein. This table holds about 4,800 distinct CDR3 sequences, 28% found once. Specimen: PBMCs, collected at surgery. Source of these receptors: a male donor with early-stage non-small cell lung cancer. The CDR3 runs from the conserved cysteine through the conserved F or W. A D gene is named only where the DNA matches it firmly. Clone size is given for some rows only: seen once, a few or many times, or a class if the clone is expanded.

clone size: .; J gene: TRBJ2-1; D gene: .; V gene: TRBV2; CDR3 protein: CASSEAGATYNEQFF; CDR3 DNA: TGTGCCAGCAGTGAAGCGGGGGCCACCTACAATGAGCAGTTCTTC
clone size: few; J gene: TRBJ1-5; D gene: .; V gene: TRBV12-3/TRBV12-4; CDR3 protein: CASSINYSNQPQHF; CDR3 DNA: TGTGCCAGCAGTATAAATTATAGCAATCAGCCCCAGCATTTT
clone size: .; J gene: TRBJ2-7; D gene: TRBD1; V gene: TRBV6-6; CDR3 protein: CASSRQAPGQGYEQYF; CDR3 DNA: TGTGCCAGCAGTCGTCAGGCGCCGGGACAGGGTTACGAGCAGTACTTC
clone size: medium-sized; J gene: TRBJ2-5; D gene: TRBD2; V gene: TRBV3-1; CDR3 protein: CASSWTSGGAETQYF; CDR3 DNA: TGTGCCAGCAGCTGGACTAGCGGGGGGGCAGAGACCCAGTACTTC
clone size: .; J gene: TRBJ2-6; D gene: .; V gene: TRBV27; CDR3 protein: CASSPLWGQGANVLTF; CDR3 DNA: TGTGCCAGCAGTCCCCTTTGGGGGCAAGGGGCCAACGTCCTGACTTTC
clone size: medium-sized; J gene: TRBJ1-2; D gene: .; V gene: TRBV4-2; CDR3 protein: CASSQERGYTF; CDR3 DNA: TGTGCCAGCAGCCAAGAGAGGGGCTACACCTTC
clone size: medium-sized; J gene: TRBJ1-1; D gene: .; V gene: TRBV19; CDR3 protein: CASSAGGHPMNTEAFF; CDR3 DNA: TGTGCCAGTAGTGCCGGGGGGCACCCCATGAACACTGAAGCTTTCTTT
clone size: .; J gene: TRBJ2-1; D gene: .; V gene: TRBV28; CDR3 protein: CASSLGTSYNEQFF; CDR3 DNA: TGTGCCAGCAGTTTGGGAACCTCCTACAATGAGCAGTTCTTC
clone size: few; J gene: TRBJ1-2; D gene: .; V gene: TRBV11-2; CDR3 protein: CASSFTDFGGGYTF; CDR3 DNA: TGTGCCAGCAGCTTCACCGATTTTGGAGGTGGCTACACCTTC
clone size: .; J gene: TRBJ2-6; D gene: TRBD1; V gene: TRBV2; CDR3 protein: CASSVGQSSGANVLTF; CDR3 DNA: TGTGCCAGCAGTGTGGGACAGTCCTCTGGGGCCAACGTCCTGACTTTC
clone size: few; J gene: TRBJ2-1; D gene: TRBD2; V gene: TRBV27; CDR3 protein: CASTISGRAQSYNEQFF; CDR3 DNA: TGTGCCAGCACGATTAGCGGGAGGGCCCAGTCCTACAATGAGCAGTTCTTC
clone size: .; J gene: TRBJ2-1; D gene: .; V gene: TRBV15; CDR3 protein: CVTSGELDNEQFF; CDR3 DNA: TGTGTCACCAGCGGCGAATTAGACAATGAGCAGTTCTTC
clone size: .; J gene: TRBJ2-3; D gene: TRBD2; V gene: TRBV7-2; CDR3 protein: CASSLVRGSGGLPSTDTQYF; CDR3 DNA: TGTGCCAGCAGCTTAGTTCGGGGTAGCGGGGGCCTACCTTCCACAGATACGCAGTATTTT
clone size: medium-sized; J gene: TRBJ2-3; D gene: TRBD2; V gene: TRBV7-2; CDR3 protein: CASSSSGGYLDTQYF; CDR3 DNA: TGTGCCAGCAGCTCTAGCGGGGGGTATTTAGATACGCAGTATTTT
clone size: .; J gene: TRBJ2-7; D gene: .; V gene: TRBV7-8; CDR3 protein: CASSLESEGAYEQYF; CDR3 DNA: TGTGCCAGCAGCTTAGAATCCGAAGGAGCATACGAGCAGTACTTC
clone size: medium-sized; J gene: TRBJ2-7; D gene: TRBD2; V gene: TRBV29-1; CDR3 protein: CSVASGTSGPSYEQYF; CDR3 DNA: TGCAGCGTCGCCTCTGGGACTAGCGGACCTTCCTACGAGCAGTACTTC
clone size: medium-sized; J gene: TRBJ2-1; D gene: .; V gene: TRBV7-8; CDR3 protein: CASSLLPLASGGDNEQFF; CDR3 DNA: TGTGCCAGCAGCTTATTACCCCTGGCCAGCGGAGGCGACAATGAGCAGTTCTTC
clone size: .; J gene: TRBJ2-3; D gene: .; V gene: TRBV20-1; CDR3 protein: CSAFGDYSTDTQYF; CDR3 DNA: TGCAGTGCATTCGGAGACTATAGCACAGATACGCAGTATTTT